Below are 22 T cell receptor beta chains sequenced from a single sample in a study of blood T cell repertoires in COVID-19. Repertoires were generated with immunoSEQ multiplex PCR, while TCRdb's copy carries only in-frame clones and drops some. This sample yields some 200,000 clones, of which 80% to 85% are seen a single time; more than 2.5% belongs to the top ten. The sequenced material came from peripheral blood. These receptors were taken from a woman aged 30 to 39 who had recovered from COVID-19.

The chain joins TRBV28 to TRBJ1-1; unclear D gene. Germline CDR1 MDHEN, CDR2 SYDVKM. Trimming took 11 bases from V and 4 from J, leaving 11 bases between them. This CDR3 region has 11 residues. The DNA of the CDR3 is TGTGCCGTCCCAGGAAGCACTGAAGCTTTCTTT. Residues: CAVPGSTEAFF.

J is TRBJ2-1 and V is TRBV30, with 8 bases lining up with TRBD1. CDR1 is GTSNPN and CDR2 is SVGIG in the germline V gene (reference sequence). With 2 bases clipped from V and 6 bases from J, the junction kept 0 bases outside the gene matches. This CDR3 spans 12 amino acids. CDR3 sequence: CAWSTGGNEQFF. As DNA, the CDR3 is TGTGCCTGGAGTACAGGGGGCAATGAGCAGTTCTTC.

The V and J genes are TRBV5-4 and TRBJ1-5; 12 nucleotides match TRBD1. Germline values: CDR1 SGHNT, CDR2 YYREEE (reference sequence). The CDR3 loop spans 16 amino acids. Trimming cost V 4 bases and J 5 bases; bases outside gene matches: 7. Written as DNA, the CDR3 is TGTGCCAGCAGCCTAACGGGACAGGGGGCTGATCAGCCCCAGCATTTT. It yields the protein CASSLTGQGADQPQHF.

This clone was detected only a few times. The J gene is TRBJ2-5, the V gene TRBV2, with D possibly TRBD1 on 5 matching bases. The CDR3 is 11 amino acids. Trimming left V 8 bases short and J 4 bases short, with 8 bases between. CDR1 is SNHLY and CDR2 is FYNNEI in the germline V gene. CDR3: CASEQVETQYF. In nucleotides, the CDR3 is TGTGCCAGCGAACAGGTAGAGACCCAGTACTTC.

The gene calls are TRBV6-5 and TRBJ2-7; D is perhaps TRBD2 (5 bases). Trimming left V 0 bases short and J 2 bases short, with 14 bases between. This CDR3 has 16 amino acids. Looked up from germline, CDR1 is MNHEY and CDR2 is SVGAGI. In DNA form, the CDR3 reads TGTGCCAGCAGTTACTCCCGGGGTCCATATCCCTACGAGCAGTACTTC. It translates to CASSYSRGPYPYEQYF.

On this clone itself: Germline and junction disagree at one end, which may indicate a read error. V and J are TRBV5-1 and TRBJ2-7, with D possibly matching TRBD2 (5 bases). This CDR3 region has 13 residues. Germline CDR1 and CDR2: SGHRS and YFSETQ. CDR3 nucleotides: TGCGCCAGCAGCTTGGCTTTTCTTTCGGACTGGCACTTC. Translated, it gives CASSLAFLSDWHF.

The rearrangement joins TRBV2 to TRBJ1-5; 9 bases fit TRBD1. This CDR3 region has 15 residues. The junction had 10 bases not matched to a gene; V was cut back by 6 bases and J by 7 bases. The germline V gene has CDR1 SNHLY and CDR2 FYNNEI. DNA for the CDR3: TGTGCCAGCAGGCCGATAGGGACAGGGTGGCAGCCCCAGCATTTT. The encoded protein is CASRPIGTGWQPQHF.

The chain links TRBV10-3 to TRBJ2-1; TRBD2 matches 7 bases. The V gene end was trimmed by 2 bases and the J gene end by 4 bases; junction bases not matched to a gene: 11. There are 17 residues in the CDR3. The germline V gene has CDR1 ENHRY and CDR2 SYGVKD. CDR3: CAISETLGSSGYNEQFF. Here the CDR3 DNA reads TGTGCCATCAGTGAGACCCTCGGTTCTAGCGGTTACAATGAGCAGTTCTTC.

The rearrangement links TRBV9 to TRBJ1-4; 10 nucleotides align to TRBD1. V lost 3 bases to trimming and J lost 7 bases; unmatched junction nucleotides: 6. The germline gives CDR1 SGDLS, CDR2 YYNGEE. The CDR3 loop spans 15 amino acids. In DNA form, the CDR3 reads TGTGCCAGCAGCGCAGGGGACAGGGGAGGTGAAAAACTGTTTTTT. Protein sequence: CASSAGDRGGEKLFF.

The V call is TRBV2, the J call TRBJ2-1; 7 positions agree with TRBD2. Germline V lookup: CDR1 SNHLY, CDR2 FYNNEI. J lost 3 bases, V lost 0 bases, and 2 bases had no gene match. The CDR3 totals 15 residues. The CDR3 sequence: CASSEATSRYNEQFF. As DNA, the CDR3 is TGTGCCAGCAGTGAAGCGACTAGCCGCTACAATGAGCAGTTCTTC.

This chain links TRBV20-1 with TRBJ2-3; D is undetermined. Trimming removed 3 bases at V and 12 bases at J, with 10 bases between. CDR3 length equals 10 residues. Germline V gene lookup returns CDR1 DFQATT and CDR2 SNEGSKA (reference sequence). The chain's CDR3 is CSASLRFQYF. In DNA form, the CDR3 reads TGCAGTGCTAGTCTACGATTCCAGTATTTT.

This rearrangement joins TRBV18 to TRBJ1-1; 8 bases map to TRBD1. CDR3 length equals 14 residues. V was clipped by 2 bases and J by 4 bases; unmatched bases: 3. The germline CDR1 and CDR2 sequences are KGHSH and LQKENI. The CDR3 DNA reads TGTGCCAGCTCACCAGACAGGGGAGTCACTGAAGCTTTCTTT. Amino acids: CASSPDRGVTEAFF. Based on the CDR3 plus reference TRBV18 and TRBJ1-1, the full variable domain is NAGVMQNPRHLVRRRGQEARLRCSPMKGHSHVYWYRQLPEEGLKFMVYLQKENIIDESGMPKERFSAEFPKEGPSILRIQQVVRGDSAAYFCASSPDRGVTEAFFGQGTRLTVV.

The genes are TRBV5-4 and TRBJ2-5, with 8 bases lining up with TRBD1. The CDR3 consists of 15 residues. Losses at the gene ends were 5 bases for V and 5 bases for J; bases not matched to a gene: 11. CDR1 is SGHNT and CDR2 is YYREEE in the germline V gene (reference sequence). The CDR3 protein is CASSKEDRARETQYF. CDR3 DNA: TGTGCCAGCAGTAAGGAGGACAGGGCGAGGGAGACCCAGTACTTC.

This clone was recorded only once. V and J are TRBV29-1 and TRBJ1-2, with 7 bases that match TRBD1. The CDR3 length is 12 residues. V lost 5 bases and J lost 7; bases outside the gene matches: 7. The V gene's germline CDR1 is SQVTM and CDR2 ANQGSEA. The CDR3 DNA is TGCAGCGTTTTAACAGGGGATTTTGGCTACACCTTC. Residues: CSVLTGDFGYTF.

The chain is built from TRBV19 and TRBJ2-5; 7 positions agree with TRBD1. Germline values: CDR1 LNHDA, CDR2 SQIVND (reference sequence). J gave up 3 bases and V 6 bases, and 7 bases lay outside the gene matches. CDR3 size: 14 residues. CDR3 amino acids: CASSNYGTEETQYF. In DNA form, the CDR3 reads TGTGCCAGTAGCAACTACGGGACAGAAGAGACCCAGTACTTC.

The rearrangement uses TRBV9 and TRBJ2-1; 7 positions match TRBD2. This CDR3 is built from 16 residues. The V and J ends lost 0 bases and 7 bases, in that order; junction bases with no gene match: 10. Germline V CDR1 and CDR2: SGDLS, YYNGEE. For the CDR3, the DNA is TGTGCCAGCAGCGTAGTAAGGGCGGGAGATGGGAATGAGCAGTTCTTC. Its protein product is CASSVVRAGDGNEQFF.

The sample holds one count of this clone. The chain is built from TRBV5-1 and TRBJ2-3; 13 positions match TRBD2. The trim removed 2 bases at V and 5 bases at J, leaving 8 bases unmatched. The CDR3 spans 17 residues. Per the germline V gene, CDR1 is SGHRS and CDR2 is YFSETQ. CDR3 protein: CASSLGLAGVVGDTQYF. The CDR3 DNA reads as TGCGCCAGCAGCTTAGGACTAGCGGGAGTGGTCGGAGATACGCAGTATTTT. The entire variable domain, with the rest obtained from reference TRBV5-1 and TRBJ2-3, is as follows: KAGVTQTPRYLIKTRGQQVTLSCSPISGHRSVSWYQQTPGQGLQFLFEYFSETQRNKGNFPGRFSGRQFSNSRSEMNVSTLELGDSALYLCASSLGLAGVVGDTQYFGPGTRLTVL.

This clone was counted between two and nine times. This chain uses TRBV6-1 with TRBJ2-1; 9 nucleotides agree with TRBD1. With V trimmed by 2 bases and J by 15 bases, 8 bases remained unmatched. The length of the CDR3 is 13 residues. Germline values: CDR1 MNHNS, CDR2 SASEGT. As DNA, the CDR3 is TGTGCCAGCAGTGAATTCGGGGACAGGGTTGCGTTCTTC. Translation: CASSEFGDRVAFF.

The rearrangement uses TRBV5-6 and TRBJ2-7, with 7 nucleotides matching TRBD1. Germline V gene data show CDR1 as SGHDT and CDR2 as YYEEEE. The CDR3 spans 13 residues. V lost 4 bases, J lost 2 bases, and 3 bases stayed unmatched. CDR3 sequence reads: CASSHRGAYEQYF. DNA for the CDR3: TGTGCCAGCAGCCACAGGGGAGCCTACGAGCAGTACTTC.

The chain combines TRBV6-5 with TRBJ2-7; D is perhaps TRBD2 (6 bases). The CDR3 extends over 15 amino acids. Trimming stripped 5 bases from V and 0 bases from J, with 14 bases between. Per the germline V gene, CDR1 is MNHEY and CDR2 is SVGAGI. CDR3 residues: CASSRDSSSSYEQYF. DNA for the CDR3: TGTGCCAGCAGTCGGGACTCCTCCTCCTCCTACGAGCAGTACTTC.

The chain uses TRBV2 and TRBJ2-1, with a weak D call TRBD2 (5 bases). V dropped 5 bases and J dropped 0 bases, with 8 bases sitting between them. This CDR3 has 14 amino acids. Looked up from germline, CDR1 is SNHLY and CDR2 is FYNNEI. The CDR3 DNA is TGTGCCAGCAGTCCTAGCCCCTCCTACAATGAGCAGTTCTTC. Translation gives CASSPSPSYNEQFF.

The chain is built from TRBV6-5 and TRBJ2-7; D remains ambiguous. The V gene's germline CDR1 is MNHEY and CDR2 SVGAGI. Deletions cut 5 bases from V and 4 bases from J, with 15 bases between. The CDR3 consists of 14 residues. CDR3 sequence reads: CASSPDSAVYEQYF. The CDR3 DNA is TGTGCCAGCAGTCCCGACTCGGCGGTTTACGAGCAGTACTTC.